This TCR beta chain was documented in a study of blood T cell repertoires in COVID-19. Study-wide context: Acute and convalescent COVID-19 samples came from the United States, Italy and Spain. PBMCs, B-cell-depleted T cells, or T cells were the source of the cDNA or gDNA that made up the material.

The germline V gene has CDR1 SGDLS and CDR2 YYNGEE. This CDR3 is 16 amino acids long. Unmatched junction bases numbered 3, after V lost 0 bases and J lost 0 bases. Methods used by the authors: Quantification of nucleated cells was approximated via reference gene primer amplification. Sequencing used immunoSEQ multiplex PCR; TCRdb keeps in-frame clones, though not all of them. That table is the source of V, J and clone size, and D and trimming were worked out from the DNA. The sample has more than 95,000 clones; 86% are singletons. The V gene is TRBV9, the J gene TRBJ2-5; the match to TRBD2 covers 9 bases. What was sequenced was peripheral blood. The sequence was obtained from a woman aged 60-75 years in a cohort sampled during active or convalescent COVID-19. CDR3 sequence (DNA): TGTGCCAGCAGCGTAGTAAGCGGGGGGTACCAAGAGACCCAGTACTTC. Its translation is CASSVVSGGYQETQYF.